This note documents a single TCR beta chain sequence. The V segment lost 5 bases and the J segment 4 bases; nucleotides outside the gene matches: 12. CDR1 is SGHTA and CDR2 is FQGNSA in the germline V gene. This CDR3 has 17 residues. The record originates from a study of blood T cell repertoires in COVID-19. The wider study: Donors in the United States, Italy and Spain gave samples during acute or convalescent COVID-19. From T cells, B-cell-depleted T cells, or PBMCs came the material, which was cDNA or gDNA.

Authors' analysis steps: How many nucleated cells were present was estimated from reference gene primer amplification. Clones were read by immunoSEQ multiplex PCR, and TCRdb kept only the in-frame ones, dropping some. The D gene and trimming were derived from the DNA, and the V and J assignments and clone size from that table. The sample lists roughly 140,000 clones, 80% to 90% occurring once. Sequenced: peripheral blood. The chain joins TRBV7-2 to TRBJ2-3; 10 nucleotides match TRBD2. This TCR was sampled from a woman in her 40s with acute or convalescent COVID-19. Here the CDR3 reads CASSLQGSGGAADTQYF. For the CDR3, the DNA is TGTGCCAGCAGCCTCCAGGGGAGCGGGGGGGCGGCAGATACGCAGTATTTT.